This paragraph covers one TCR beta chain sequence. The germline V gene has CDR1 SGHDT and CDR2 YYEEEE. The CDR3 sequence is 13 residues long. Trimming left V 2 bases short and J 1 base short, with 7 bases between. The sample comes from a study of a mutant IDH1 vaccine in newly diagnosed glioma. Across the study: Receipt of radiotherapy, temozolomide, or both preceded the study, and most received both.

Time point reported: baseline, week 1 (first vaccination visit). Treatment here: pre-vaccination baseline after standard-of-care therapy. Measured with immunoSEQ multiplex PCR; TCRdb has only the in-frame clones, and not every one. Among about 88,000 clones, over 75% were seen once, and the ten largest hold 5.3%. The chain uses TRBV5-6 and TRBJ2-7; D not resolved. The sequenced sample was PBMCs, obtained from a glioma patient treated with radiotherapy, temozolomide or both. This TCR was sampled from a man aged 35 to 55 with glioma. Some clones in this sample may be carry-over from other donors' samples. CDR3 coding DNA: TGTGCCAGCAGCTTCTATGGGTCCTACGAGCAGTACTTC. Encoded protein: CASSFYGSYEQYF.